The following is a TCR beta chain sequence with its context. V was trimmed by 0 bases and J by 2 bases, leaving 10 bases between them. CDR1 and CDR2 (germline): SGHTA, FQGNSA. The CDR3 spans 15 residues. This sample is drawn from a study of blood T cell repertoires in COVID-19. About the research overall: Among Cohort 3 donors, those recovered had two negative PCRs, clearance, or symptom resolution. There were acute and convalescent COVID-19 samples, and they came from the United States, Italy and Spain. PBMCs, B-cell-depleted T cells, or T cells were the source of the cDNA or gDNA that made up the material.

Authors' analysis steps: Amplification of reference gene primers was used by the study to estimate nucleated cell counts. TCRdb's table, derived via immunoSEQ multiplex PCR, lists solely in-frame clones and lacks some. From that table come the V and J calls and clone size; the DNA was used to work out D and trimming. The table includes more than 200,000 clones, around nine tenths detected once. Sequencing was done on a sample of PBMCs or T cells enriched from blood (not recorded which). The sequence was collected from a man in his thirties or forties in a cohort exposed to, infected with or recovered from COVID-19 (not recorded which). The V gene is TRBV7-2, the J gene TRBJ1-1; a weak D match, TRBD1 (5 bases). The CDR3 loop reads CASSLASTANTEAFF. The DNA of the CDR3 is TGTGCCAGCAGCTTAGCTTCGACAGCTAACACTGAAGCTTTCTTT.